This T cell receptor (beta chain) comes out of a study of PD-1 blockade in classical Hodgkin lymphoma. Overall study findings and caveats: Newly diagnosed patients were said to have less baseline TCR diversity than healthy donors did.

TCRdb's copy holds only in-frame clones and misses some; the assay was immunoSEQ multiplex PCR. Counted here are some 100,000 clones, roughly 91% occurring once; the ten biggest clones make up roughly 2%. Time point: cycle 4 day 1 (C4D1), after less than 7 weeks of nivolumab. There was relapse after autologous stem cell transplantation in every patient, and there was variation in brentuximab vedotin exposure. Worth noting for this clone: Its antigen is currently unknown.

The CDR3 spans 14 residues. The germline gives CDR1 SGHAT, CDR2 FQNNGV. J was trimmed by 7 bases and V by 7 bases; bases with no gene match: 9. The source is a human donor with classical Hodgkin lymphoma. The sample consisted of peripheral blood mononuclear cells (PBMCs), taken before the fourth cycle of nivolumab. J is TRBJ2-4 and V is TRBV11-2, with 8 positions matching TRBD1. The CDR3 DNA reads TGTGCCAGCAAGCTGGACAGGGTCTCCAACATTCAGTACTTC. Translating gives CASKLDRVSNIQYF.